This TCR beta chain stems from a study of OX40 agonist ivuxolimab in advanced cancers. Study at large: Eligibility rules accepted prior anti-PD-1, anti-PD-L1 or anti-CTLA-4 therapy, and 40% had some. Findings and limits, study-wide: The CD4+ and CD8+ T cells in the blood had expanded clonally by week 6 at 0.1 to 3.0 mg/kg.

This CDR3 contains 14 residues. Trimming shortened V by 8 bases and J by 2 bases, and 15 bases separated the two germline ends. Germline lookup yields CDR1 SGHNT and CDR2 YENEEA. Worth noting for this clone: No antigen is known for it.

Repertoires were generated with immunoSEQ multiplex PCR, while TCRdb's copy carries only in-frame clones and drops some. The repertoire includes about 32,000 clones, around 80% of them detected once, and 15% to 20% sits in the top ten. The sequence was obtained from an adult with an advanced solid tumor such as melanoma, head and neck, liver or kidney cancer. Sequencing used CD4+ or CD8+ T cells sorted from blood, obtained in a trial of the OX40 agonist ivuxolimab. The chain combines TRBV11-3 with TRBJ1-1, with D possibly TRBD1 on 5 matching bases. For the CDR3, the DNA is TGTGCCAGCTGGGGTGGGGCGGCCAACACTGAAGCTTTCTTT. It translates to CASWGGAANTEAFF.